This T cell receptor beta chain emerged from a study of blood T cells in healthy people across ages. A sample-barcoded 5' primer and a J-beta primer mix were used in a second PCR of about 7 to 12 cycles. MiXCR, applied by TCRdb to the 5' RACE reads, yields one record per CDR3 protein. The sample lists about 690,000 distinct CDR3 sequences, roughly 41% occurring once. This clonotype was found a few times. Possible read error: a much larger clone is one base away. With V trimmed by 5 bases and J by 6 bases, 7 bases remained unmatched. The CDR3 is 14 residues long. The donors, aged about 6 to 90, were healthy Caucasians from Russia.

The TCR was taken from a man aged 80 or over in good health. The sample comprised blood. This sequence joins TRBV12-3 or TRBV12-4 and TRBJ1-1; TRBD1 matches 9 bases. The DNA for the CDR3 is TGTGCCAGCAGTGTTCGACAGGGGGGCTCTGAAGCTTTCTTT. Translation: CASSVRQGGSEAFF.